This TCR beta chain was documented in a study of shared clonotypes between healthy human individuals. Turning to this clone: The sample contains more than one DNA sequence encoding this CDR3.

The data were produced by immunoSEQ multiplex PCR, yet TCRdb's version contains in-frame clones alone and is incomplete. The top ten hold around 1.4% of the sample, which has approximately 980,000 clones, 60% to 85% seen once. The germline V and J ends were trimmed by 4 bases and 3 bases, with 14 bases remaining between them. Germline V gives CDR1 SGHRS, CDR2 YFSETQ. The CDR3 is 14 amino acids. The specimen sequenced was memory CD4+ T cells sorted from blood. The subset is: CD45RA-negative fraction. The V gene is TRBV5-1, the J gene TRBJ2-7; no clear D gene. The source is a man aged 18 to 29 in good health. CDR3 in amino acids: CASSPRTGNYEQYF. CDR3 DNA sequence: TGCGCCAGCAGCCCAAGGACGGGTAACTACGAGCAGTACTTC.